This T cell receptor (beta chain) was identified in a study of T cells in Graves' hyperthyroidism and ophthalmopathy (dated by TCRdb to about 2019). Describing the broader study: TCR V-J signatures able to tell the groups apart were searched for in a discovery cohort of 90 to 100 patients, of whom roughly 42 had Graves' ophthalmopathy and 57 had stable Graves' hyperthyroidism. In several Graves' hyperthyroidism patients, the study also compared T-cell repertoires from thyroid tissue with T-cell repertoires from blood. The paper describes TCR Vbeta CDR3 sequencing of 120 to 150 peripheral blood samples, made up of some 40 ophthalmopathy patients, some 80 hyperthyroidism patients and approximately 17 progressor patients. The approximately 98 discovery patients were randomly divided into training and test sets at a 7:3 ratio. After sampling, hyperthyroidism patients received methimazole starting at 30 mg daily, and ophthalmopathy patients received high-dose intravenous methylprednisolone. Whether ophthalmopathy could be predicted prospectively was tested in an independent validation cohort made up of under 20 hyperthyroidism patients plus 17 patients who later progressed to ophthalmopathy.

TCR beta CDR3 regions were amplified from RNA transcripts. The TCR CDR3 was subjected to a first round of RT-PCR using the HTBI primer set and the Qiagen OneStep RT-PCR kit. Libraries were constructed in a second round of multiplex PCR, after which size selection and purification were performed. Libraries were sequenced paired-end with 100 bp reads on an Illumina HiSeq2000. The study's own analysis went as follows. SOAPnuke was used to process the raw data, removing reads that contained adapters or uncalled bases, had a mean Phred below 15, or lacked an exact match to the constant primer or identifier. COPE v1.2.5 was used to merge high-quality paired reads, and clonotypes were defined as unique nucleotide sequences. Clonotypes were aligned to IMGT TRBV, TRBD and TRBJ reference segments using MiTCR v1.1. The analysis was restricted to V-J combinations with a frequency above 0.0001, which together covered 99.2% of the repertoires. The TCS score was defined as the ratio of F50 (clonal expansion) to E x V (chaos), calculated using BLOSUM62-based TCRdist between CDR3 peptides within each V-J. Welch's t-statistics and random forest reduced 450 to 600 V-J features to roughly 13, which were used in a naive Bayes classifier (R e1071). The Morisita-Horn index was used to measure how similar the thyroid and blood repertoires were. TCRdb reprocessed the public reads (quality trimming at Q25 with fastp, clone calling with MiXCR) and kept in-frame beta chains. Every entry covers one CDR3 protein and lists the most common genes and DNA from its rows. None of the V and J calls come from the authors' own analysis; TCRdb made them. The sample data list a few hundred thousand distinct CDR3 sequences, and 40% to 55% of these were observed just once. The ten largest clones represent about 8.3% of the sample.

Study-level results and caveats: In validation, the model predicted progression to ophthalmopathy with approximately 71% sensitivity and about 72% specificity, a median of approximately 6.7 months before onset. Sample size was not statistically predetermined, and investigators were not blinded to group allocation. A model built on a 13 V-J signature distinguished ophthalmopathy from stable hyperthyroidism, reaching 87.88% sensitivity and under 84% specificity in cross-validation and 80%/75% in testing. Blood samples also contained most of the expanded thyroid clonotypes (frequency above 0.001), which suggests that blood repertoires may reflect thyroid immune responses.

In its sample, this clonotype was seen many times. Its target antigen remains unknown. No base quality values were provided; no much bigger clone lies one nucleotide off. A patient counted as having stable Graves' hyperthyroidism if no progression to ophthalmopathy occurred over 18 months of follow-up. Hyperthyroidism patients were aged 18 to 65 years and newly diagnosed, with disease duration of less than 2 months. Patients with uncontrolled infections, other autoimmune diseases, pregnancy or lactation were excluded. Clinical symptoms, serum thyroxine and TRAb, thyroid ultrasound, and orbital computed tomography formed the basis for the diagnoses. Total RNA was extracted with Trizol reagent, and quality was checked on an Agilent 2100 Bioanalyzer. This TCR derives from a young woman with Graves' hyperthyroidism. The source material was peripheral blood or thyroid tissue (not recorded which).

The sequenced DNA: TGTGCCAGCGTAGCGGGAGCGAACGGGGAGCTGTTTTTT. This sequence encodes CASVAGANGELFF. The rearrangement combines TRBV10-3 with TRBJ2-2; 9 bases in the middle match TRBD2. Inclusive of the bounding cysteine and phenylalanine, the CDR3 is 13 residues long. The kept DNA is CDR3 alone, 39 bases in frame from the first base. The germline V gene provides CDR1 ENHRY and CDR2 SYGVKD. Trimming leaves V shorter by 10 bases and J shorter by 7 bases, with the junction holding 7 bases beyond the gene matches.